A selection of T cell receptor beta chains follows, all from one sample in a study of vaccination and CD4 T cells after COVID-19. These receptors have no identified antigens. MiXCR, applied by TCRdb to the PCR reads, yields one record per CDR3 protein. The repertoire holds about 5,600 distinct CDR3 sequences, with more than 25% as singletons. Here the sequenced sample was CD4+ T cells from blood, cultured in vitro, taken after SARS-CoV-2 vaccination. The source of these receptors is a human donor who had recovered from COVID-19. Each CDR3 is given with its conserved first and last residue. D genes are given only for firm matches. Only some rows state a clone size, as once, few, many or a class for expanded clones.

v_gene	j_gene	d_gene	abundance	CDR3aa	CDR3nt
TRBV4-2	TRBJ2-6	NA	medium-sized	CASSQEVFGANVLTF	TGTGCCAGCAGCCAAGAGGTATTTGGGGCCAACGTCCTGACTTTC
TRBV6-5	TRBJ2-3	NA	NA	CASSYSAGPTTNTQYF	TGTGCCAGCAGTTACTCAGCCGGACCGACCACAAATACGCAGTATTTT
TRBV20-1	TRBJ2-3	TRBD2	few	CSASPAGGEGGTDTQYF	TGCAGTGCTTCTCCCGCGGGAGGAGAGGGTGGCACAGATACGCAGTATTTT
TRBV6-1	TRBJ2-7	TRBD1	NA	CASSHRDRGPSEQYF	TGTGCCAGCAGTCACCGGGACAGGGGACCTTCCGAGCAGTACTTC
TRBV5-5	TRBJ2-7	TRBD1	NA	CASSQGQGYSYEQYF	TGTGCCAGCAGCCAGGGACAGGGCTACTCCTACGAGCAGTACTTC
TRBV6-1	TRBJ2-7	NA	NA	CASSVTVLYEQYF	TGTGCCAGCAGTGTAACAGTTCTATACGAGCAGTACTTC
TRBV20-1	TRBJ2-7	TRBD1	few	CSAVPGQGAGEQYF	TGCAGTGCTGTACCGGGACAGGGGGCAGGGGAGCAGTACTTC
TRBV15	TRBJ2-5	NA	medium-sized	CATSRARVFETQYF	TGTGCCACCAGCAGGGCCAGGGTGTTCGAGACCCAGTACTTC
TRBV6-5	TRBJ2-2	TRBD1	NA	CASSYTGDTGELFF	TGTGCCAGCAGTTATACAGGGGACACCGGGGAGCTGTTTTTT
TRBV28	TRBJ2-5	TRBD1	NA	CASRSRGQNQETQYF	TGTGCCAGCAGATCCCGGGGACAGAACCAAGAGACCCAGTACTTC
TRBV29-1	TRBJ2-5	TRBD2	NA	CSVEGDGRGRETQYF	TGCAGCGTTGAAGGGGACGGGAGGGGGAGGGAGACCCAGTACTTC
TRBV7-9	TRBJ1-6	NA	few	CASSLEGAASPLHF	TGTGCCAGCAGCTTAGAAGGGGCGGCTTCACCCCTCCACTTT
TRBV7-8	TRBJ2-1	TRBD2	NA	CASSFPLAGGYNEQFF	TGTGCCAGCAGCTTCCCCTTAGCGGGGGGTTACAATGAGCAGTTCTTC
TRBV7-2	TRBJ2-1	NA	NA	CASSLDKIGQFF	TGTGCCAGCAGCTTGGACAAAATCGGGCAGTTCTTC
TRBV7-2	TRBJ1-2	TRBD1	NA	CASSPGGTVTYGYTF	TGTGCCAGCAGCCCAGGGGGGACAGTAACCTATGGCTACACCTTC
TRBV10-1	TRBJ1-1	TRBD1	NA	CASSPGTGRPEAFF	TGCGCCAGCTCTCCGGGGACAGGCAGGCCTGAAGCTTTCTTT
TRBV11-3	TRBJ2-7	TRBD2	NA	CASSLKLAGATYEQYF	TGTGCCAGCAGCTTAAAACTAGCGGGGGCCACCTACGAGCAGTACTTC
TRBV2	TRBJ1-2	NA	few	CATDGGYGYTF	TGTGCCACAGATGGGGGGTATGGCTACACCTTC
TRBV20-1	TRBJ1-5	NA	NA	CSAIGIQGINQPQHF	TGCAGTGCTATTGGGATACAGGGCATCAATCAGCCCCAGCATTTT
TRBV10-2	TRBJ1-6	NA	NA	CAIRTSSYNSPLHF	TGCGCCATCAGGACTAGCTCCTATAATTCACCCCTCCACTTT
TRBV7-2	TRBJ2-5	NA	NA	CASSPQWAAYQETQYF	TGTGCCAGCAGCCCGCAATGGGCAGCCTACCAAGAGACCCAGTACTTC
TRBV11-2	TRBJ2-7	TRBD2	NA	CASSLFAGRGAYEQYF	TGTGCCAGCAGCTTGTTCGCCGGGAGGGGGGCCTACGAGCAGTACTTC
TRBV20-1	TRBJ1-3	TRBD1	NA	CSAIQGNSGNTIYF	TGCAGTGCCATACAGGGGAACTCGGGAAACACCATATATTTT
TRBV11-3	TRBJ2-2	NA	NA	CASSLAGTGTGELFF	TGTGCCAGCAGCTTAGCAGGAACGGGGACCGGGGAGCTGTTTTTT
TRBV6-1	TRBJ2-1	TRBD1	few	CASSPKGTGYNEQFF	TGTGCCAGCTCACCTAAGGGGACAGGGTACAATGAGCAGTTCTTC
TRBV6-2/TRBV6-3	TRBJ1-5	TRBD1	few	CASSFGQGLGQPQHF	TGTGCCAGCAGCTTTGGACAGGGGTTAGGTCAGCCCCAGCATTTT
TRBV20-1	TRBJ2-1	TRBD2	NA	CSAMGLAGGPRVNEQFF	TGCAGTGCTATGGGACTAGCGGGAGGGCCTAGGGTCAATGAGCAGTTCTTC
TRBV28	TRBJ2-1	TRBD1	once	CASAGQGAAYEQFF	TGTGCCAGCGCTGGACAGGGGGCGGCTTATGAGCAGTTCTTC
TRBV11-3	TRBJ1-5	NA	NA	CASSLDPQGCNQPQHF	TGTGCCAGCAGCTTAGATCCCCAGGGGTGCAATCAGCCCCAGCATTTT
TRBV20-1	TRBJ2-7	NA	hyperexpanded	CSARNYQGLYEQYF	TGCAGTGCTAGGAATTACCAGGGCCTCTACGAGCAGTACTTC
TRBV6-5	TRBJ1-5	NA	NA	CASSYQGPSEPQHF	TGTGCCAGCAGTTACCAGGGCCCCTCGGAACCCCAGCATTTT
TRBV6-2/TRBV6-3	TRBJ1-5	TRBD1	NA	CASRDRVGQPQHF	TGTGCCAGCAGGGACAGGGTCGGTCAGCCCCAGCATTTT
TRBV10-1	TRBJ1-2	TRBD1	NA	CASSPDRNYGYTF	TGCGCCAGCAGCCCGGACAGGAACTATGGCTACACCTTC
TRBV19	TRBJ2-7	TRBD2	NA	CASSTGTSYGEQYF	TGTGCCAGTAGTACCGGGACTAGCTATGGCGAGCAGTACTTC
TRBV20-1	TRBJ1-6	NA	NA	CSAHSTGYNSPLHF	TGCAGTGCTCACTCTACGGGATATAATTCACCCCTCCACTTT
TRBV6-4	TRBJ1-2	NA	NA	CASKAGFGYTF	TGTGCCAGCAAGGCAGGGTTTGGCTACACCTTC
TRBV27	TRBJ2-1	TRBD1	NA	CASSLPRTGINEQFF	TGTGCCAGCAGTTTACCAAGGACAGGGATCAATGAGCAGTTCTTC
TRBV5-1	TRBJ2-5	NA	NA	CASSLGRTTGQETQYF	TGCGCCAGCAGCTTGGGACGGACGACCGGCCAAGAGACCCAGTACTTC
TRBV2	TRBJ2-5	TRBD2	NA	CASSGTSEGGGETQYF	TGTGCCAGCAGCGGGACTAGCGAAGGGGGCGGAGAGACCCAGTACTTC
TRBV4-2	TRBJ1-1	TRBD1	NA	CASSQDWTGNTEAFF	TGTGCCAGCAGCCAAGACTGGACAGGGAACACTGAAGCTTTCTTT
TRBV10-1	TRBJ2-3	NA	NA	CASSVEDTQYF	TGCGCCAGCAGTGTAGAGGATACGCAGTATTTT
TRBV7-8	TRBJ2-7	NA	large	CASSLEPGGIYEQYF	TGTGCCAGCAGCTTAGAGCCAGGAGGGATCTACGAGCAGTACTTC
TRBV24-1	TRBJ2-6	NA	NA	CATSERLSSSGANVLTF	TGTGCCACCAGTGAACGACTTAGCAGCTCTGGGGCCAACGTCCTGACTTTC
TRBV6-1	TRBJ2-1	TRBD1	NA	CASSPGQGLNEQFF	TGTGCCAGCAGCCCGGGACAGGGGTTGAATGAGCAGTTCTTC
TRBV4-2	TRBJ1-2	NA	NA	CASSQPPEGDYGYTF	TGTGCCAGCAGCCAACCCCCCGAGGGGGACTATGGCTACACCTTC
TRBV27	TRBJ2-6	NA	NA	CASSPPGRSGANVLTF	TGTGCCAGCAGTCCGCCGGGACGTTCCGGGGCCAACGTCCTGACTTTC
TRBV28	TRBJ2-3	TRBD2	few	CATLAGGRDTQYF	TGTGCCACTCTAGCGGGGGGGCGAGATACGCAGTATTTT
TRBV20-1	TRBJ2-5	TRBD1	NA	CSARFPGGAGETQYF	TGCAGTGCTCGATTTCCAGGGGGCGCGGGGGAGACCCAGTACTTC
TRBV20-1	TRBJ2-7	TRBD2	few	CSAPPLAGEQYF	TGCAGTGCGCCTCCCTTAGCGGGCGAGCAGTACTTC